This TCR beta chain was captured in a study of shared clonotypes between healthy human individuals. Study overall: Each donor's CD8 memory used one plate, CD8 naive two, each CD4 subset three.

Running of the assay took place at deep level. For sorted subsets, approximately 200 ng DNA per replicate equaled about 27,000 T cell genomes. Measured with immunoSEQ multiplex PCR; TCRdb has only the in-frame clones, and not every one. This sample has about 96,000 clones, with approximately 63% found just once. The CDR3 has 14 amino acids. Germline CDR1 and CDR2: LGHNA and YSLEER. V dropped 1 base and J dropped 2 bases, with 8 bases sitting between them. CCR7-negative CD45RA+ TemRA cells were combined with CD45RO+ cells to form CD8 memory. The receptor was derived from a man aged 25-40 years in good health. V is TRBV4-3 and J is TRBJ1-2, with D maybe TRBD1 (5 bases). Sample: memory CD8+ T cells sorted from blood. Indicated subset: CD45RO+ cells pooled with CCR7-negative TemRA cells. CDR3 sequence (DNA): TGCGCCAGCAGCCAAGGCAGGGTAAACTATGGCTACACCTTC. This translates into CASSQGRVNYGYTF.